This T cell receptor beta chain was found in a study of T cells in Graves' hyperthyroidism and ophthalmopathy. At the level of the study: Sampling of peripheral blood happened at initial diagnosis, prior to any treatment.

Broader study findings: Separation of ophthalmopathy from stable hyperthyroidism was achieved by a 13 V-J model.

Amplification yielded TCR beta CDR3 regions, with RNA transcripts as the source. First-round RT-PCR with HTBI primers amplified the TCR CDR3 region. TCRdb reprocessed the multiplex PCR reads via MiXCR and lists one record per CDR3 protein. This repertoire shows roughly 500,000 distinct CDR3 sequences, approximately 15% found once; its top ten account for less than 6%. This clonotype was recorded a few times. The antigen is unknown. The CDR3 runs to 15 residues. The germline V gene encodes CDR1 MDHEN and CDR2 SYDVKM. V shed 9 bases and J shed 1 base, with 19 bases lying between them. The sample taken for sequencing was blood. The chain recombines TRBV28 with TRBJ2-7; D might be TRBD1 or TRBD2, each matching 6 bases. This sequence was found in a woman aged 30 to 39 with Graves' hyperthyroidism that later progressed to Graves' ophthalmopathy. CDR3 sequence: CASYRRGTPSYEQYF. CDR3 DNA: TGTGCCAGTTATCGCCGGGGGACACCTTCCTACGAGCAGTACTTC.